The rows below give T cell receptor beta chains drawn from one sample of a study of blood T cell repertoires in COVID-19. The protocol was immunoSEQ multiplex PCR, while the TCRdb copy is restricted to in-frame clones and leaves out a portion. Of hundreds of thousands of clones in the sample, just over 85% were seen once. What was sequenced was peripheral blood. The receptors shown here come from a woman in her 30s with active or convalescent COVID-19. The CDR3 runs from the conserved cysteine through the conserved F or W. Each record gives: V gene, D gene, clone size, J gene, CDR3 protein, CDR3 DNA. A D gene is named only where the DNA matches it firmly. A row's size may be missing; if present it is once, few, many or a size class.

>TRBV18|NA|NA|TRBJ2-5
CASSETRQETQYF
TGTGCCAGCTCCGAAACCCGGCAAGAGACCCAGTACTTC
>TRBV5-1|TRBD1|NA|TRBJ2-3
CASSLGGDRGADTQYF
TGCGCCAGCAGCTTGGGCGGGGACAGGGGAGCAGATACGCAGTATTTT
>TRBV19|TRBD2|NA|TRBJ2-1
CASSIDRGRGGYNEQFF
TGTGCCAGTAGTATAGATCGGGGCCGGGGGGGATACAATGAGCAGTTCTTC
>TRBV11-3|TRBD2|NA|TRBJ2-1
CASSLGRLAGAGGSYNEQFF
TGTGCCAGCAGCTTAGGTAGACTAGCGGGAGCGGGGGGGTCCTACAATGAGCAGTTCTTC
>TRBV5-1|TRBD2|NA|TRBJ2-1
CASSLQLVAAGGDNEQFF
TGCGCCAGCAGCCTACAACTAGTAGCAGCGGGGGGAGACAATGAGCAGTTCTTC
>TRBV6-5|NA|NA|TRBJ2-2
CASRPRGSNTGELFF
TGTGCCAGCCGGCCCCGGGGGTCGAACACCGGGGAGCTGTTTTTT
>TRBV5-1|TRBD1|NA|TRBJ2-5
CASSLFGARTGLQETQYF
TGCGCCAGCAGCTTGTTTGGGGCCCGGACAGGACTTCAAGAGACCCAGTACTTC
>TRBV6-1|NA|NA|TRBJ1-1
CASSEGTGIGEAFF
TGTGCCAGCAGTGAAGGTACAGGGATAGGTGAAGCTTTCTTT
>TRBV10-3|TRBD2|NA|TRBJ2-3
CAISGTSGSKSPRGDTQYF
TGTGCCATCAGTGGGACTAGCGGGAGCAAGTCCCCGCGGGGAGATACGCAGTATTTT
>TRBV5-1|NA|NA|TRBJ1-1
CASSGGTDNTEAFF
TGCGCCAGCAGCGGGGGGACGGATAACACTGAAGCTTTCTTT
>TRBV10-3|TRBD1|NA|TRBJ1-1
CAISRTGADTEAFF
TGTGCCATCAGCCGGACAGGGGCGGACACTGAAGCTTTCTTT
>TRBV24-1|NA|NA|TRBJ2-1
CATSDSNNNEQFF
TGTGCCACCAGTGATTCGAACAACAATGAGCAGTTCTTC
>TRBV9|TRBD1|NA|TRBJ1-4
CASSISTGANEKLFF
TGTGCCAGCAGCATATCGACAGGGGCGAATGAAAAACTGTTTTTT
>TRBV27|TRBD1|NA|TRBJ1-2
CASSLGDRGIHGYTF
TGTGCCAGCAGTTTAGGCGACAGGGGAATACATGGCTACACCTTC
>TRBV7-9|NA|NA|TRBJ1-2
CASSSTGRQDAGYTF
TGTGCCAGCAGTTCCACCGGGAGACAAGATGCGGGCTACACCTTC
>TRBV7-8|NA|NA|TRBJ2-6
CASSLAGGRAGANVLTF
TGTGCCAGCAGCTTAGCGGGGGGGCGAGCCGGGGCCAACGTCCTGACTTTC
>TRBV29-1|TRBD2|NA|TRBJ2-4
CSGTSLGNIQYF
TGCAGTGGGACTAGTTTAGGCAACATTCAGTACTTC
>TRBV20-1|NA|NA|TRBJ1-2
CSAYRADGYTF
TGCAGTGCCTACAGGGCGGACGGCTACACCTTC
>TRBV18|TRBD2|NA|TRBJ2-7
CASSPPLAGTYEQYF
TGTGCCAGCTCACCTCCCCTAGCGGGGACCTACGAGCAGTACTTC
>TRBV29-1|NA|NA|TRBJ1-2
CSVPDRDGYTF
TGCAGCGTTCCCGACAGAGATGGCTACACCTTC
>TRBV5-5|NA|few|TRBJ2-2
CASSWGPNAGELFF
TGTGCCAGCAGCTGGGGGCCAAATGCCGGGGAGCTGTTTTTT
>TRBV19|TRBD1|NA|TRBJ2-1
CASSIDGTGPINEQFF
TGTGCCAGTAGTATAGATGGGACAGGGCCGATCAATGAGCAGTTCTTC
>TRBV11-2|TRBD2|NA|TRBJ2-1
CASSSSPGGFDNEQFF
TGTGCCAGCAGCTCCTCACCGGGGGGTTTTGACAATGAGCAGTTCTTC
>TRBV4-2|TRBD1|NA|TRBJ2-7
CASSQAGGPSYEQYF
TGTGCCAGCAGCCAAGCAGGGGGACCTTCCTACGAGCAGTACTTC
>TRBV6-5|NA|NA|TRBJ2-7
CASSGSFSSYEQYF
TGTGCCAGCTCAGGGTCCTTCAGCTCCTACGAGCAGTACTTC
>TRBV7-9|TRBD1|NA|TRBJ1-1
CASRKQGTNTEAFF
TGTGCCAGCAGAAAACAGGGGACGAACACTGAAGCTTTCTTT
>TRBV5-5|TRBD1|NA|TRBJ1-2
CASSLRGGGYTF
TGTGCCAGCAGCTTGCGAGGGGGCGGCTACACCTTC
>TRBV3-1/TRBV3-2|TRBD2|NA|TRBJ2-3
CASSLSGSFRDTQYF
TGTGCCAGCAGTCTAAGCGGGAGTTTCAGAGATACGCAGTATTTT
>TRBV10-3|TRBD1|NA|TRBJ1-2
CAINPEGASLYGYTF
TGTGCCATCAATCCGGAGGGGGCGTCCCTCTATGGCTACACCTTC
>TRBV29-1|TRBD1|NA|TRBJ1-1
CSVWLAGGVTEAFF
TGCAGCGTTTGGTTGGCAGGGGGTGTTACTGAAGCTTTCTTT
>TRBV11-1|NA|NA|TRBJ2-7
CASSLEATYEQYF
TGTGCCAGCAGCTTGGAGGCAACCTACGAGCAGTACTTC
>TRBV14|TRBD2|NA|TRBJ2-7
CASSPSWAGGYEQYF
TGTGCCAGCAGCCCTTCGTGGGCGGGAGGCTACGAGCAGTACTTC
>TRBV19|TRBD1|NA|TRBJ1-2
CASSIRQGDGYTF
TGTGCCAGTAGTATCCGACAGGGCGATGGCTACACCTTC
>TRBV19|NA|NA|TRBJ2-3
CASSTRESTDTQYF
TGTGCCAGTAGTACCAGGGAATCGACAGATACGCAGTATTTT
>TRBV14|NA|few|TRBJ2-1
CASSQSGGPPSNEQFF
TGTGCCAGCAGCCAAAGTGGAGGGCCCCCCAGCAATGAGCAGTTCTTC
>TRBV19|NA|NA|TRBJ1-2
CASSRTGFGYTF
TGTGCCAGTAGCCGAACAGGATTCGGCTACACCTTC
>TRBV2|NA|NA|TRBJ2-2
CASSEVPAGFGELFF
TGTGCCAGCAGTGAAGTGCCCGCGGGTTTCGGGGAGCTGTTTTTT
>TRBV19|NA|NA|TRBJ1-1
CASSIMEGGLAFF
TGTGCCAGTAGTATAATGGAAGGGGGTCTTGCTTTCTTT
>TRBV6-2/TRBV6-3|NA|NA|TRBJ2-1
CASSYEAGLNEQFF
TGTGCCAGCAGTTACGAGGCGGGCCTCAATGAGCAGTTCTTC
>TRBV6-2/TRBV6-3|TRBD1|NA|TRBJ1-5
CASSLRETGVKGNQPQHF
TGTGCCAGCAGTCTACGAGAGACAGGGGTGAAGGGCAATCAGCCCCAGCATTTT
>TRBV11-2|NA|NA|TRBJ2-1
CASSHTQGSEQFF
TGTGCCAGCAGCCACACCCAGGGTAGTGAGCAGTTCTTC
>TRBV25-1|NA|NA|TRBJ1-5
CASSEDGGTGQPQHF
TGTGCCAGCAGTGAAGATGGGGGCACCGGTCAGCCCCAGCATTTT
>TRBV28|NA|few|TRBJ1-4
CASSLVSNEKLFF
TGTGCCAGCAGTTTGGTCAGTAATGAAAAACTGTTTTTT
>TRBV5-4|NA|NA|TRBJ1-1
CASSWPGGEVWTEAFF
TGTGCCAGCAGCTGGCCGGGGGGGGAGGTGTGGACTGAAGCTTTCTTT
>TRBV29-1|NA|NA|TRBJ1-2
CSVGGHTNYGYTF
TGCAGCGTTGGTGGGCACACCAACTATGGCTACACCTTC